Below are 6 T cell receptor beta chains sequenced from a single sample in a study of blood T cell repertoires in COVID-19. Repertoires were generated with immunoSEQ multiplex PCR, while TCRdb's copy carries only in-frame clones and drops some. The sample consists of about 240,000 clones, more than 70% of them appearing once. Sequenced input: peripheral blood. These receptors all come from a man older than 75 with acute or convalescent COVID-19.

CDR3 sequence reads: CASSPGTGGSTGANVLTF. In nucleotides, the CDR3 is TGTGCCAGCAGCCCAGGGACAGGGGGATCAACTGGGGCCAACGTCCTGACTTTC. The genes are TRBV7-3 and TRBJ2-6; 11 bases line up with TRBD1. V trimming: 5 bases; J trimming: 2 bases; junction bases outside the gene matches: 8. Germline lookup yields CDR1 SGHTA and CDR2 FQGTGA. This CDR3 contains 18 residues.

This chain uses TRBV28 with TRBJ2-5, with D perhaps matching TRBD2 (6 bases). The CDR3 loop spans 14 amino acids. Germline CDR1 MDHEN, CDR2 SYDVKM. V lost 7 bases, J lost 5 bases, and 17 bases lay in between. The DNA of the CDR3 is TGTGCCAGCAAGGGACTCAACCTCCCGGAGACCCAGTACTTC. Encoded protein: CASKGLNLPETQYF.

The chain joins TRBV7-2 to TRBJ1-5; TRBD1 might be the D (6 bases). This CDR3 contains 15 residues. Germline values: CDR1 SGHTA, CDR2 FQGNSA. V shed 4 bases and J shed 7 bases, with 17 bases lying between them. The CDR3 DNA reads TGTGCCAGCAGCTCATCGGCAGGGGTCGGGCAGCCCCAGCATTTT. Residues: CASSSSAGVGQPQHF.

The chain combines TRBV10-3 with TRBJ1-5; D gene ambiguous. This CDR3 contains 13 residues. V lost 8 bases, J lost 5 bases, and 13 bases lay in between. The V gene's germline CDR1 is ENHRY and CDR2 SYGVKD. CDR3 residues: CAIRGAGDQPQHF. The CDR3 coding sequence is TGTGCCATCCGAGGCGCCGGGGATCAGCCCCAGCATTTT.

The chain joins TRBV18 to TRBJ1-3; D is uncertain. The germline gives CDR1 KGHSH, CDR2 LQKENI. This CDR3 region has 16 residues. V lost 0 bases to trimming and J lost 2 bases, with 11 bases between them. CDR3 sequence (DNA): TGTGCCAGCTCACCACCGGTCGGACTAACTGGAAACACCATATATTTT. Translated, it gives CASSPPVGLTGNTIYF.

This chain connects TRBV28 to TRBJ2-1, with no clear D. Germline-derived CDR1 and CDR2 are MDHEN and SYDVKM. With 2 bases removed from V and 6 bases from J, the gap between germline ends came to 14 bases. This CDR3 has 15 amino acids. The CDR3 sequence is CASSLLVLTGNEQFF. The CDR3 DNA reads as TGTGCCAGCAGTTTACTAGTGCTTACTGGCAATGAGCAGTTCTTC.